A selection of T cell receptor beta chains follows, all from one sample in a study of radiotherapy plus CTLA-4 blockade in lung cancer. Some clones are missing from TCRdb's copy, which holds only in-frame ones; the method was immunoSEQ multiplex PCR. The table has 35,000 to 50,000 clones, about 67% seen once. Sequencing was performed on peripheral blood, taken from a patient treated with radiotherapy plus ipilimumab. These TCRs come from a human donor with non-small cell lung cancer who had a partial response to radiotherapy plus ipilimumab. Both conserved end residues are part of each CDR3. Each record gives: CDR3 DNA, CDR3 protein, CDR3 length, J gene, clone size, D gene, V gene. D genes are given only for firm matches. Expanded clones get a size class; other rows say once, few or many, or leave the size out.

cdr3_nt: TGTGCCAGCAGCTTATCCGGCACCGGGGAGCTGTTTTTT
cdr3_aa: CASSLSGTGELFF
cdr3_length: 13
j_call: TRBJ2-2
clone_size: -
d_call: -
v_call: TRBV7-6

cdr3_nt: TGTGCCAGTAGTCATCGAGGGTCCCACTATGGCTACACCTTC
cdr3_aa: CASSHRGSHYGYTF
cdr3_length: 14
j_call: TRBJ1-2
clone_size: -
d_call: -
v_call: TRBV19

cdr3_nt: TGTGCCAGCAGTTCTGGACAAGGGGTAGGGAATTCACCCCTCCACTTT
cdr3_aa: CASSSGQGVGNSPLHF
cdr3_length: 16
j_call: TRBJ1-6
clone_size: -
d_call: -
v_call: TRBV5-6

cdr3_nt: TGTGCCAGCAGCTTGTACGGGACAGTCGACTATGGCTACACCTTC
cdr3_aa: CASSLYGTVDYGYTF
cdr3_length: 15
j_call: TRBJ1-2
clone_size: -
d_call: TRBD1
v_call: TRBV5-8

cdr3_nt: TGTGCCAGCTCACGAGCCGGGACTAGCGGGGTTTACAATGAGCAGTTCTTC
cdr3_aa: CASSRAGTSGVYNEQFF
cdr3_length: 17
j_call: TRBJ2-1
clone_size: -
d_call: TRBD2
v_call: TRBV18

cdr3_nt: TGTGCCAGCAAGGTAGGGGACAATCAGCCCCAGCATTTT
cdr3_aa: CASKVGDNQPQHF
cdr3_length: 13
j_call: TRBJ1-5
clone_size: -
d_call: -
v_call: TRBV6-1

cdr3_nt: TGTGCCAGCAGGGTACAGACAGTGGGAAATTCACCCCTCCACTTT
cdr3_aa: CASRVQTVGNSPLHF
cdr3_length: 15
j_call: TRBJ1-6
clone_size: few
d_call: -
v_call: TRBV2

cdr3_nt: TGCGCCAGCAGCCAGACCGAGGTCCAACGAGGTGGCTACACCTTC
cdr3_aa: CASSQTEVQRGGYTF
cdr3_length: 15
j_call: TRBJ1-2
clone_size: -
d_call: -
v_call: TRBV5-1

cdr3_nt: TGCGCCAGCAGCCAAGATTTAGGGACAGGCTATGGCTACACCTTC
cdr3_aa: CASSQDLGTGYGYTF
cdr3_length: 15
j_call: TRBJ1-2
clone_size: once
d_call: TRBD1
v_call: TRBV4-3

cdr3_nt: TGCGCCAGCAGCCAAGATTTTCCTATCCCCGGGGAGCTGTTTTTT
cdr3_aa: CASSQDFPIPGELFF
cdr3_length: 15
j_call: TRBJ2-2
clone_size: -
d_call: -
v_call: TRBV4-1

cdr3_nt: TGTGCCAGCAGCGCCTCCGGGACAGGGCAAGAGACCCAGTACTTC
cdr3_aa: CASSASGTGQETQYF
cdr3_length: 15
j_call: TRBJ2-5
clone_size: -
d_call: TRBD1
v_call: TRBV9

cdr3_nt: TGTGCCAGCAGCAGGCGACAGGGGCCCGATCAGCCCCAGCATTTT
cdr3_aa: CASSRRQGPDQPQHF
cdr3_length: 15
j_call: TRBJ1-5
clone_size: -
d_call: TRBD1
v_call: TRBV5-6

cdr3_nt: TGTGCCAGTAGTATAGATAGCGGGACAGGGGCAACCTACGAGCAGTACTTC
cdr3_aa: CASSIDSGTGATYEQYF
cdr3_length: 17
j_call: TRBJ2-7
clone_size: -
d_call: TRBD1
v_call: TRBV19

cdr3_nt: TGCAGTGCTAGATCCCGGAGAGCTTTCTTT
cdr3_aa: CSARSRRAFF
cdr3_length: 10
j_call: TRBJ1-1
clone_size: -
d_call: -
v_call: TRBV20-1

cdr3_nt: TGTGCCAGCAGTGAGTCGGGCACAGATACGCAGTATTTT
cdr3_aa: CASSESGTDTQYF
cdr3_length: 13
j_call: TRBJ2-3
clone_size: few
d_call: -
v_call: TRBV25-1